The clone carrying this TCR beta chain appeared a few times. Its antigen is unknown. Clones were sequenced by immunoSEQ multiplex PCR, and TCRdb holds only the in-frame ones, with some missing. Among over 120,000 clones, around 89% were seen once, and the ten largest hold around 5.9%. The CDR3 loop spans 14 amino acids. V lost 5 bases to trimming and J lost 4 bases; unmatched junction nucleotides: 4. Germline V gene data show CDR1 as MDHEN and CDR2 as SYDVKM. This entry comes from a study of cytomegalovirus exposure and HLA in healthy donors. Findings and limits, study-wide: Confirmation was obtained in vitro that a few CMV-associated chains are specific for CMV antigens.

The sequence derives from a woman in her 30s in good health and CMV-seropositive. The sequencing input was PBMCs. The V gene is TRBV28, the J gene TRBJ1-2; the match to TRBD1 covers 10 bases. As DNA, the CDR3 is TGTGCCAGCAGTGACAGGGGGCGACCCTATGGCTACACCTTC. Translation: CASSDRGRPYGYTF.